Shown below are 25 T cell receptor beta chains from a single sample sequenced in a study of control samples from healthy donors and cancer patients. Assay: immunoSEQ multiplex PCR; the TCRdb copy retains only in-frame clones and omits some. This table holds about 150,000 clones, about 95% found once. The sample comprised PBMCs. The receptors come from a man between 60 and 75 years old with colorectal cancer.

CDR3 in amino acids: CASSPTTSGGMQYF. CDR3 DNA: TGCGCCAGCAGCCCAACTACTAGCGGGGGAATGCAGTATTTT. V gene TRBV5-1 combines with J gene TRBJ2-3; 11 nucleotides agree with TRBD2. This CDR3 comprises 14 residues. V was clipped by 4 bases and J by 11 bases; unmatched bases: 9. Per germline, CDR1 SGHRS and CDR2 YFSETQ.

The chain combines TRBV14 with TRBJ2-2; D not certain. CDR3 length: 16 amino acids. The V and J ends lost 1 base and 1 base respectively, with 10 bases between them. Looked up from germline, CDR1 is SGHDN and CDR2 is FVKESK. The CDR3 DNA is TGTGCCAGCAGCCAAGGCAGAGCGCTGAACACCGGGGAGCTGTTTTTT. Translated, it gives CASSQGRALNTGELFF.

V gene TRBV7-2 combines with J gene TRBJ2-1; perhaps TRBD1 as D (5 bases). Germline loops: CDR1 SGHTA, CDR2 FQGNSA. The ends were cut back, 5 bases at V and 8 bases at J, with 10 bases in the middle. This CDR3 is built from 12 residues. DNA of the CDR3: TGTGCCAGCAGCCCTCAGGGCCATGAGCAGTTCTTC. The encoded protein is CASSPQGHEQFF.

The J gene is TRBJ2-2, the V gene TRBV7-9; D remains ambiguous. The CDR3 spans 14 residues. CDR1 is SEHNR, CDR2 FQNEAQ, per germline (reference sequence). The V gene lost 3 bases and the J gene lost 4 bases, with 9 bases spanning the gap. CDR3 sequence (DNA): TGTGCCAGCAGCTTTCCCGACTCCACCGGGGAGCTGTTTTTT. This translates into CASSFPDSTGELFF.

This clone appeared once. The CDR3 here is CASSLGQGGRDEQYF. The CDR3, as DNA: TGTGCCAGCAGCTTAGGACAGGGGGGACGGGACGAGCAGTACTTC. The chain employs TRBV7-9 and TRBJ2-7; 9 nucleotides line up with TRBD1. The CDR3 consists of 15 residues. V was pared by 1 base and J by 5 bases, with 6 bases of the junction left unmatched. Germline CDR1 is SEHNR and CDR2 is FQNEAQ (reference sequence).

V usage is TRBV6-2 or TRBV6-3 and J usage is TRBJ2-7; TRBD2 matches 14 bases. The length of the CDR3 is 21 residues. Germline lookup yields CDR1 MNHEY and CDR2 SVGEGT. Trimming removed 5 bases from V and 2 bases from J; junction bases left unmatched: 20. CDR3 nucleotide sequence: TGTGCCAGCAGTCCCCCGACCCGGACTAGCGGGGGGCGAGGGACTACCTACGAGCAGTACTTC. It is translated as CASSPPTRTSGGRGTTYEQYF.

The chain employs TRBV7-2 and TRBJ2-7; the match to TRBD2 covers 9 bases. Germline loops: CDR1 SGHTA, CDR2 FQGNSA. This CDR3 has 16 residues. V lost 4 bases and J lost 3; bases outside the gene matches: 10. The CDR3 sequence is CASSSAGGGGHYEQYF. CDR3 coding DNA: TGTGCCAGCAGCTCTGCGGGGGGGGGAGGACACTACGAGCAGTACTTC.

The chain joins TRBV28 to TRBJ1-2; D is possibly TRBD1 (6 bases). The germline V gene encodes CDR1 MDHEN and CDR2 SYDVKM. CDR3 length equals 12 residues. With 5 bases removed from V and 7 bases from J, the gap between germline ends came to 11 bases. The CDR3 sequence is CASSLGQSGYTF. DNA of the CDR3: TGTGCCAGCAGTCTTGGACAGAGTGGCTACACCTTC.

The chain uses TRBV5-8 and TRBJ1-2; a weak D match, TRBD1 (6 bases). Germline values: CDR1 SGHTS, CDR2 YDEGEE. The CDR3 covers 13 residues. V lost 6 bases, J lost 8 bases, and 17 bases lay in between. This CDR3 reads CASKEWGLGGYTF. The CDR3 DNA follows: TGTGCCAGCAAGGAGTGGGGGCTGGGGGGCTACACCTTC.

A remark on this clone: Other DNA sequences in this specimen translate into the identical CDR3. This rearrangement joins TRBV25-1 to TRBJ1-1; D unclear. V lost 6 bases and J 3 bases, leaving 2 bases between the germline ends. This CDR3 contains 10 residues. CDR1 and CDR2 (germline): MGHDK, SYGVNS. CDR3 sequence (DNA): TGTGCCAGCAGGGACACTGAAGCTTTCTTT. Encoded protein: CASRDTEAFF. The full variable domain, with the rest looked up from reference TRBV25-1 and TRBJ1-1, is EADIYQTPRYLVIGTGKKITLECSQTMGHDKMYWYQQDPGMELHLIHYSYGVNSTEKGDLSSESTVSRIRTEHFPLTLESARPSHTSQYLCASRDTEAFFGQGTRLTVV.

This chain joins TRBV9 and TRBJ2-5, with D uncertain. V was shortened by 4 bases and J by 0 bases, with 7 bases between the two germline ends. The germline CDR1 and CDR2 sequences are SGDLS and YYNGEE. This CDR3 comprises 13 residues. The CDR3 region is CASSFSYQETQYF. CDR3 bases: TGTGCCAGCAGCTTTTCGTACCAAGAGACCCAGTACTTC.

Note on this clone: Its ends do not fully match the called genes, so a read error is possible. The chain carries TRBV29-1 and TRBJ2-5, with 7 bases lining up with TRBD1. The CDR3 sequence is 13 residues long. Germline V gene sequence: CDR1 SQVTM, CDR2 ANQGSEA. The CDR3 here is CSVRRDRGEAQYF. The CDR3 DNA reads TGCAGCGTCCGCCGGGACAGAGGAGAGGCCCAGTACTTC.

This chain joins TRBV12-2 and TRBJ1-2; the table gives TRBD1 as D, unverified against the DNA. TRBV12-2 is an annotated pseudogene. This CDR3 contains 13 residues. CDR3 loop: CASRLAGAYGYTF. In DNA, the CDR3 is TGTGCAAGTCGCTTAGCAGGGGCCTATGGCTACACCTTC.

This clone was seen only a few times. The chain has TRBV19 and TRBJ1-1; D might be TRBD1 (5 bases). The CDR3 consists of 14 residues. The germline V gene has CDR1 LNHDA and CDR2 SQIVND (reference sequence). Between the trimmed V and J ends, which lost 5 bases and 4 bases, there was a span of 14 bases. CDR3 nucleotide sequence: TGTGCCAGTAGTCCGTCGGTGGGGGGCACTGAAGCTTTCTTT. Its translation is CASSPSVGGTEAFF. The whole variable domain, remainder taken from reference TRBV19 and TRBJ1-1, is DGGITQSPKYLFRKEGQNVTLSCEQNLNHDAMYWYRQDPGQGLRLIYYSQIVNDFQKGDIAEGYSVSREKKESFPLTVTSAQKNPTAFYLCASSPSVGGTEAFFGQGTRLTVV.

CDR3 amino acids: CASSHPDRGPHHEQYF. The CDR3 region has the DNA TGTGCCAGCAGCCACCCGGACAGGGGGCCTCACCACGAGCAGTACTTC. This chain joins TRBV16 and TRBJ2-7, with 11 bases matching TRBD1. Trimming removed 3 bases from V and 5 bases from J; junction bases left unmatched: 9. The CDR3 is made up of 16 amino acids. Germline CDR1 and CDR2: KGHSY and FQNENV.

The chain recombines TRBV5-1 with TRBJ1-4; D is uncertain. V lost 4 bases and J lost 4, with 11 bases in between. In germline, CDR1 is SGHRS, CDR2 YFSETQ. The CDR3 totals 14 residues. CDR3 sequence reads: CASSTGYSNEKLFF. As DNA, the CDR3 is TGCGCCAGCAGCACGGGCTATAGTAATGAAAAACTGTTTTTT.

The chain combines TRBV2 with TRBJ2-1, with TRBD2 matching 8 bases. CDR1 and CDR2 (germline): SNHLY, FYNNEI. V was clipped by 6 bases and J by 7 bases; unmatched bases: 14. This CDR3 has 16 residues. The CDR3 DNA sequence: TGTGCCAGCAGCCCCTTAACTCGGGGGGGGGTTAATGAGCAGTTCTTC. Its protein is CASSPLTRGGVNEQFF.

V gene TRBV6-1 combines with J gene TRBJ1-6, with D maybe TRBD1 (5 bases). The CDR3 loop spans 18 amino acids. V was trimmed by 1 base and J by 0 bases, leaving 13 bases between them. Germline V lookup: CDR1 MNHNS, CDR2 SASEGT. The CDR3, as DNA: TGTGCCAGCAGTGAAGTCAGGGCAGGGAGCTCCTATAATTCACCCCTCCACTTT. Translation: CASSEVRAGSSYNSPLHF.

CDR3 nucleotide sequence: TGTGCCAGCAGTGGGACAGGGGAGGCGGATGAGCAGTTCTTC. Translating gives CASSGTGEADEQFF. The rearrangement joins TRBV27 to TRBJ2-1; 10 bases match TRBD1. CDR1 MNHEY and CDR2 SMNVEV come from the germline V gene (reference sequence). V shed 5 bases, J shed 8 bases, and the junction held 6 bases outside the gene matches. This CDR3 region has 14 residues.

This clone was recorded only once. The chain employs TRBV12-3 or TRBV12-4 and TRBJ1-2; D is unclear. Trimming left V 5 bases short and J 4 bases short, with 11 bases between. The CDR3 runs 13 residues. As DNA, the CDR3 is TGTGCCAGCAGTCGTTCGAGTTTCTATGGCTACACCTTC. Encoded protein: CASSRSSFYGYTF.

This chain uses TRBV5-1 with TRBJ1-2; no definite D call. The CDR3 contains 14 residues. The V gene lost 0 bases and the J gene lost 5 bases, with 11 bases spanning the gap. Germline V gene data show CDR1 as SGHRS and CDR2 as YFSETQ. The CDR3 sequence: CASSLDPTNYGYTF. CDR3 bases: TGCGCCAGCAGCTTGGACCCGACAAATTATGGCTACACCTTC.

CDR3 in amino acids: CASSLFQGQQPQHF. Here the CDR3 DNA reads TGTGCCAGCAGTTTATTTCAGGGGCAACAGCCCCAGCATTTT. The chain joins TRBV27 to TRBJ1-5, with TRBD1 as a possible D gene (6 bases). Germline V CDR1 and CDR2: MNHEY, SMNVEV (reference sequence). Trimming took off 1 base at V and 7 bases at J, with 11 bases between the two ends. This CDR3 comprises 14 residues.

This chain connects TRBV5-1 to TRBJ2-1; 10 bases align to TRBD2. J lost 5 bases, V lost 1 base, and 12 bases had no gene match. This CDR3 is built from 18 residues. Germline V gene lookup returns CDR1 SGHRS and CDR2 YFSETQ. CDR3 coding DNA: TGCGCCAGCAGCTTGTCCCTCCTTACTAGCGGGGAAAACAATGAGCAGTTCTTC. As protein: CASSLSLLTSGENNEQFF.

The chain carries TRBV25-1 and TRBJ1-2, with no clear D. Trimming removed 2 bases at V and 7 bases at J, with 11 bases between. CDR1 and CDR2 from the germline V gene are MGHDK and SYGVNS. The CDR3 covers 13 residues. The CDR3 nucleotides read TGTGCCAGCAGTGAAAGGGTCCTGAGTGGCTACACCTTC. This codes for CASSERVLSGYTF.

This chain joins TRBV28 and TRBJ1-3, with D unresolved. Per germline, CDR1 MDHEN and CDR2 SYDVKM. With 7 bases removed from V and 4 bases from J, the gap between germline ends came to 17 bases. The CDR3 runs to 15 residues. The DNA for the CDR3 is TGTGCCAGCACGACCGGGGTCTTATCCGGAAACACCATATATTTT. Translation gives CASTTGVLSGNTIYF.